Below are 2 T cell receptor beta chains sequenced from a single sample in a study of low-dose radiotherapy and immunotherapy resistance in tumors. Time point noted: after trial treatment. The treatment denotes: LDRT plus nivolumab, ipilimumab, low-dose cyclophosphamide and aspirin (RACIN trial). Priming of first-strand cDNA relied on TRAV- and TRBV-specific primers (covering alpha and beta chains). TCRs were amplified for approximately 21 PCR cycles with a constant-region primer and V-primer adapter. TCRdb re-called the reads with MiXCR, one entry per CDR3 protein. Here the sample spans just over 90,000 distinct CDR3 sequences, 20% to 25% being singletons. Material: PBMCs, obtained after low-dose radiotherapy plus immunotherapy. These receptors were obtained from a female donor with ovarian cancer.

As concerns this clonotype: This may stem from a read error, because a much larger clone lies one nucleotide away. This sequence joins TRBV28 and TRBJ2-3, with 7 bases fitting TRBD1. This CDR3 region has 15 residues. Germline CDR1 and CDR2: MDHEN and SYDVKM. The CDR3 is CASSYSGQHTDTQFF. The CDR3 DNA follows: TGTGCCAGCAGTTACTCGGGACAGCACACAGATACGCAGTTTTTT.

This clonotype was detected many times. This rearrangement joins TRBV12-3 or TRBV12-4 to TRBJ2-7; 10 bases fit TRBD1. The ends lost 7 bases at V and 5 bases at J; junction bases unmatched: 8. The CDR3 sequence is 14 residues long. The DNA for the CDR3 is TGTGCCAGCAACCCGACAGGGGGCAAGAACGAGCAGTACTTC. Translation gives CASNPTGGKNEQYF.